This T cell receptor (beta chain) was documented in a study of blood T cell repertoires in COVID-19. Turning to the study itself: Sample material is recorded as cDNA or gDNA derived from T cells, B-cell-depleted T cells, or PBMCs.

Original processing notes: Researchers report that nucleated cell counts were estimated from reference gene primer amplification. TCRdb keeps only in-frame clones here, not all; method: immunoSEQ multiplex PCR. V and J calls and clone size are given by that table; D and trimming were obtained from the DNA. The table shows about 39,000 clones, with 80% to 90% occurring only once. The CDR3 is 14 residues long. Between the trimmed V and J ends, which lost 7 bases and 3 bases, there was a span of 15 bases. Germline lookup yields CDR1 ENHRY and CDR2 SYGVKD. The TCR sequence derives from a man aged 55 to 70 in a cohort sampled during active COVID-19. The sample was peripheral blood. The gene calls are TRBV10-3 and TRBJ1-1, with TRBD1 as a possible D gene (5 bases). The CDR3: CAITPRGGYTEAFF. The DNA of the CDR3 is TGTGCCATCACCCCCCGCGGGGGATACACTGAAGCTTTCTTT.